This TCR beta chain was documented in a study of T cell repertoires in cytomegalovirus infection. Background on the study: It was the public TCR beta signatures that indicated both CMV infection and matching HLA type.

V lost 1 base and J lost 0, with 7 bases in between. Germline V CDR1 and CDR2: SGHTA, FQGNSA. The CDR3 extends over 15 amino acids. Study-wide results and limits: Across the ex vivo response, the dominant clonotypes were HLA-C-restricted CMV-specific TCR beta clonotypes.

This clonotype showed up just a few times. Its specificity is not known. One entry per CDR3 protein, called by TCRdb with MiXCR from the reads. The repertoire has about 140,000 distinct CDR3 sequences, 5% to 6.5% of them found once; the top ten carry about a sixth. The clonotype comes from a human donor in good health (CMV status not recorded). Some clones in this sample may be carry-over from other donors' samples. This chain joins TRBV7-2 and TRBJ1-5; no clear D. The sample was PBMCs. CDR3 coding DNA: TGTGCCAGCAGCTTAGAACAGATTAGCAATCAGCCCCAGCATTTT. It yields the protein CASSLEQISNQPQHF. Together with reference TRBV7-2 and TRBJ1-5, the CDR3 gives the full variable domain: GAGVSQSPSNKVTEKGKDVELRCDPISGHTALYWYRQSLGQGLEFLIYFQGNSAPDKSGLPSDRFSAERTGGSVSTLTIQRTQQEDSAVYLCASSLEQISNQPQHFGDGTRLSIL.